The TCR beta chain described here comes from a study of beta chain features in type 1 diabetes. Isolation of CD4+ naive, central memory, regulatory and stem cell-like memory cells was achieved by sorting via CD45RO/CCR7/CD25/CD127/CD95/CD27. All of the isolated RNA was reverse transcribed, so expressed TCRB transcripts were sequenced. Using immunoSEQ multiplex PCR, the repertoire was profiled, and TCRdb retains in-frame clones only, with some absent. The profile shows 300,000 to 450,000 clones, roughly a fifth of them singletons. Trimming took 6 bases from V and 5 from J; bases not matched to a gene: 12. The CDR3 has 18 amino acids. Germline loops: CDR1 SNHLY, CDR2 FYNNEI.

The sequencing sample was made of naive CD4+ T cells from blood. The rearrangement uses TRBV2 and TRBJ2-1; 14 positions agree with TRBD2. The sequence was collected from a young woman in good health. CDR3 bases: TGTGCCAGCAGATCGACTAGCGGGAGGGCCCTTTTGGACAATGAGCAGTTCTTC. Translating it yields CASRSTSGRALLDNEQFF.